The clone carrying this T cell receptor (beta chain) has a handful of counts. Its specificity is not known. The CDR3 contains 14 residues. Germline V gene lookup returns CDR1 SGHTA and CDR2 FQGNSA. The V end was cut by 1 base, the J end by 1 base, with 8 bases between. The PCR had 60 Vbeta and 13 Jbeta primers. TCRdb keeps only in-frame clones here, not all; method: immunoSEQ multiplex PCR. Altogether 150,000 to 200,000 clones are present, less than 80% being singletons, with the ten largest covering approximately 2%. The sample belongs to a study of cytomegalovirus exposure and HLA in healthy donors. Overall study results and limits: Previous analysis showed most TCR beta V segments were productive about 87% or about 30% of the time. TCR beta chains numbering more than 150 were designated cytomegalovirus-associated. In a later analysis, around 18,000 TCR beta sequences were associated with HLA alleles at 0.05 false discovery rate.

Sequencing was carried out using PBMCs. The TCR originated in a man aged 35-49 years in good health and CMV-seronegative. The V and J genes are TRBV7-2 and TRBJ2-7; no firm D call. The CDR3 here is CASSLEPQSYEQYF. CDR3 DNA: TGTGCCAGCAGCTTAGAACCCCAGTCCTACGAGCAGTACTTC.